A selection of T cell receptor beta chains follows, all from one sample in a study of control samples from healthy donors and cancer patients. Profiling relied on immunoSEQ multiplex PCR, and the TCRdb table lists in-frame clones only, not all of them. The profile covers under 150,000 clones, with 75% to 90% appearing a single time and 1% to 1.4% taken by the ten largest. The sample taken for sequencing was PBMCs. The receptors were sampled from a woman between 45 and 65 years old with colorectal cancer. Both conserved end residues are part of each CDR3. D genes are given only for firm matches. The listing skips clone size in some rows; elsewhere it reads once, few, many or a size class.

>TRBV5-1|NA|NA|TRBJ2-6
CASSLGSGANVLTF
TGCGCCAGCAGCTTGGGTTCTGGGGCCAACGTCCTGACTTTC
>TRBV9|NA|NA|TRBJ2-7
CASSPRAGAPYEQYF
TGTGCCAGCAGCCCCCGGGCGGGGGCTCCATACGAGCAGTACTTC
>TRBV5-6|NA|NA|TRBJ2-5
CASSKLRPGPIWETQYF
TGTGCCAGCAGCAAACTCCGTCCGGGGCCGATTTGGGAGACCCAGTACTTC
>TRBV7-2|few|NA|TRBJ1-2
CASSLGSYYGYTF
TGTGCCAGCAGCTTAGGGAGCTACTATGGCTACACCTTC
>TRBV18|NA|NA|TRBJ2-3
CASSPVGGGEFKDTQYF
TGTGCCAGCTCACCAGTCGGAGGGGGCGAATTTAAAGATACGCAGTATTTT
>TRBV19|NA|TRBD1|TRBJ1-1
CASSRSTGRRNTEAFF
TGTGCCAGTAGTAGATCGACAGGGAGGAGGAACACTGAAGCTTTCTTT
>TRBV7-6|NA|NA|TRBJ2-1
CASSFFAGSSYNEQFF
TGTGCCAGCAGCTTCTTTGCGGGGAGCTCCTACAATGAGCAGTTCTTC
>TRBV2|NA|NA|TRBJ1-6
CASSGAGVSPLHF
TGTGCCAGCAGTGGGGCAGGGGTATCACCCCTCCACTTT
>TRBV6-6|NA|TRBD1|TRBJ1-4
CASFSGQGDEKLFF
TGTGCCAGCTTTTCGGGACAGGGGGATGAAAAACTGTTTTTT
>TRBV13|NA|TRBD1|TRBJ1-4
CASSLTGATNEKLFF
TGTGCCAGCAGCTTAACAGGGGCAACTAATGAAAAACTGTTTTTT
>TRBV30|NA|NA|TRBJ1-1
CAWSSGLMNTEAFF
TGTGCCTGGAGCTCGGGACTGATGAACACTGAAGCTTTCTTT
>TRBV7-9|NA|TRBD2|TRBJ2-7
CASSLVWASGNFSYEQYF
TGTGCCAGCAGCTTAGTATGGGCTAGCGGGAACTTCTCCTACGAGCAGTACTTC
>TRBV7-7|NA|NA|TRBJ2-6
CASSPEGANVLTF
TGTGCCAGCAGCCCCGAGGGGGCCAACGTCCTGACTTTC
>TRBV13|NA|NA|TRBJ1-1
CASSQGASILNTEAFF
TGTGCCAGCAGCCAAGGGGCCAGCATATTGAACACTGAAGCTTTCTTT
>TRBV2|NA|NA|TRBJ2-7
CASSRVLAPYEQYF
TGTGCCAGCAGTCGGGTTCTAGCACCCTACGAGCAGTACTTC
>TRBV6-6|NA|NA|TRBJ2-1
CASSYPPGPKGNEQFF
TGTGCCAGCAGTTACCCACCTGGTCCAAAAGGGAATGAGCAGTTCTTC
>TRBV28|once|TRBD1|TRBJ1-2
CASSLQGGRYTF
TGTGCCAGCAGTTTGCAGGGGGGCCGCTACACCTTC
>TRBV11-3|NA|NA|TRBJ2-3
CASSSDRGMGDTQYF
TGTGCCAGCAGTTCGGACAGAGGGATGGGGGATACGCAGTATTTT
>TRBV27|NA|TRBD1|TRBJ1-1
CASSKTGTGGGWAEAFF
TGTGCCAGCAGTAAAACCGGGACAGGGGGCGGATGGGCTGAAGCTTTCTTT
>TRBV7-6|NA|TRBD1|TRBJ1-1
CASSLTGTANTEAFF
TGTGCCAGCAGCTTGACCGGGACAGCGAACACTGAAGCTTTCTTT
>TRBV7-9|NA|NA|TRBJ2-3
CASSLDAGTRTDTQYF
TGTGCCAGCAGCTTAGACGCGGGAACTCGCACAGATACGCAGTATTTT
>TRBV7-9|NA|NA|TRBJ1-1
CASSSAGDAEAFF
TGTGCCAGCAGCTCGGCAGGGGACGCTGAAGCTTTCTTT
>TRBV15|NA|TRBD2|TRBJ2-1
CATSRVLGLAEYNEQFF
TGTGCCACCAGCAGAGTCTTAGGACTAGCGGAATACAATGAGCAGTTCTTC
>TRBV19|NA|NA|TRBJ2-7
CASSIQGSYEQYF
TGTGCCAGTAGTATACAGGGGTCCTACGAGCAGTACTTC
>TRBV2|NA|NA|TRBJ2-5
CASNSRGGTQYF
TGTGCCAGCAATAGCCGGGGTGGGACCCAGTACTTC
>TRBV19|NA|NA|TRBJ1-1
CATADQNTEAFF
TGTGCCACCGCCGACCAGAACACTGAAGCTTTCTTT
>TRBV27|NA|NA|TRBJ2-3
CASRKPGLLTDTQYF
TGTGCCAGCAGAAAACCGGGGCTACTCACAGATACGCAGTATTTT
>TRBV7-3|once|TRBD1|TRBJ2-1
CASSSSTGGNEQFF
TGTGCCAGCAGCTCCTCGACAGGGGGGAATGAGCAGTTCTTC
>TRBV27|few|NA|TRBJ1-2
CASSLTVGYGYTF
TGTGCCAGCAGCTTGACAGTCGGCTATGGCTACACCTTC
>TRBV14|NA|NA|TRBJ2-7
CASSQGVGFYEQYF
TGTGCCAGCAGCCAAGGGGTAGGGTTTTACGAGCAGTACTTC
>TRBV12-3/TRBV12-4|NA|NA|TRBJ1-5
CASSQEANQPQHF
TGTGCCAGCAGTCAGGAGGCGAATCAGCCCCAGCATTTT
>TRBV6-1|NA|NA|TRBJ1-3
CASSGALMSSSGNTIYF
TGTGCCAGCAGTGGTGCACTCATGTCAAGCTCTGGAAACACCATATATTTT
>TRBV10-3|NA|TRBD1|TRBJ1-1
CAISEATGDTEAFF
TGTGCCATCAGTGAGGCCACAGGGGACACTGAAGCTTTCTTT
>TRBV30|NA|TRBD1|TRBJ1-4
CASRDRGLEKLFF
TGTGCCTCCCGAGACAGGGGACTTGAAAAACTGTTTTTT
>TRBV19|NA|TRBD1|TRBJ1-3
CASELDRGPGNTIYF
TGTGCCTCGGAACTCGACAGGGGCCCTGGAAACACCATATATTTT
>TRBV20-1|NA|NA|TRBJ2-7
CSARSSYEQYF
TGCAGTGCTAGATCCTCCTACGAGCAGTACTTC
>TRBV29-1|NA|NA|TRBJ1-2
CSVEDHTGLYGYTF
TGCAGCGTTGAAGATCATACAGGGTTGTATGGCTACACCTTC
>TRBV6-6|NA|TRBD1|TRBJ1-2
CASSRQGNSGYTF
TGTGCCAGCAGCCGACAGGGGAACTCTGGCTACACCTTC
>TRBV27|NA|NA|TRBJ1-4
CASSFSGFEKLFF
TGTGCCAGCAGTTTTTCAGGGTTTGAAAAACTGTTTTTT
>TRBV29-1|NA|NA|TRBJ2-3
CSVGQGPDTQYF
TGCAGCGTTGGGCAGGGGCCAGATACGCAGTATTTT
>TRBV19|NA|NA|TRBJ1-4
CASSISRDQKLFF
TGTGCCAGTAGTATCAGCAGGGACCAAAAACTGTTTTTT